This T cell receptor (beta chain) was captured in a study of blood T cell repertoires in COVID-19. Profiled with immunoSEQ multiplex PCR; TCRdb holds only in-frame clones, not every one. The sample contains over 350,000 clones, around nine tenths of which appear only once. This CDR3 is 16 amino acids long. Germline trimming cut 0 bases from V and 4 bases from J; bases unmatched to any gene: 9. Germline CDR1 reads SGHNT; CDR2 reads YYREEE (reference sequence). Input material: PBMCs or T cells enriched from blood (not recorded which). The V gene is TRBV5-4, the J gene TRBJ2-5; 7 nucleotides align to TRBD1. The TCR sequence derives from a woman younger than 30 with acute COVID-19. CDR3 loop: CASSLGQGVSLETQYF. The DNA of the CDR3 is TGTGCCAGCAGCTTGGGGCAGGGGGTTTCCCTAGAGACCCAGTACTTC.